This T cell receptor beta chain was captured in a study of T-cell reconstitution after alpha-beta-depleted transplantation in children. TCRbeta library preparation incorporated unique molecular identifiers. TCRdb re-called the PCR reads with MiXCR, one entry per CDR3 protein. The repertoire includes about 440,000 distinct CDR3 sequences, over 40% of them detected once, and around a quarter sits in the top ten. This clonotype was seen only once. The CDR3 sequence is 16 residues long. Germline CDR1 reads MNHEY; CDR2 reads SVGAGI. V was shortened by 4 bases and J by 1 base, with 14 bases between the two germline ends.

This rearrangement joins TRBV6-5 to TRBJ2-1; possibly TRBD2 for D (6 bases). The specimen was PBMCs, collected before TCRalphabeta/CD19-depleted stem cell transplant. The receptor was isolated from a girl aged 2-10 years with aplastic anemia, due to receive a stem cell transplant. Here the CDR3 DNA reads TGTGCCAGCAGTTCCCCCGGTCGGGGGTCCTACAATGAGCAGTTCTTC. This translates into CASSSPGRGSYNEQFF.